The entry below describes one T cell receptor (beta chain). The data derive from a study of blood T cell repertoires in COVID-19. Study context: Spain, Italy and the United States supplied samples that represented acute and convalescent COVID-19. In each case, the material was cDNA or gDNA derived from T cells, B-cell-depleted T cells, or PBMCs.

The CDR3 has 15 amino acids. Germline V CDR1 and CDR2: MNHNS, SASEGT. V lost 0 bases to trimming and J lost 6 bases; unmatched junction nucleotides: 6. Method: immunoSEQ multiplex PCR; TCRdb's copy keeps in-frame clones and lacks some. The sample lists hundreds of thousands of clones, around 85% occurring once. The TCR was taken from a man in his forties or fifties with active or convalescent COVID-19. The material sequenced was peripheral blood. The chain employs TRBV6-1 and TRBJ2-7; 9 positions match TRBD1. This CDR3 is CASSEASGQGFEQYF. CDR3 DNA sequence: TGTGCCAGCAGTGAAGCAAGCGGACAGGGGTTCGAGCAGTACTTC.